Listed below are T cell receptor beta chains from one sample, sequenced in a study of blood T cell repertoires in COVID-19. Method: immunoSEQ multiplex PCR; TCRdb's copy keeps in-frame clones and lacks some. The repertoire includes about 83,000 clones, 85% to 90% of them detected once, and roughly 8% sits in the top ten. Sequenced input: peripheral blood. Receptors were obtained from a man older than 75 with active or convalescent COVID-19. Both conserved end residues are part of each CDR3. A D gene is named only where the DNA matches it firmly. For some rows the clone size is stated as once, few or many, or as a class when expanded; others skip it.

j_gene	d_gene	v_gene	len	abundance	CDR3aa	CDR3nt
TRBJ2-1	TRBD1	TRBV6-1	14	-	CASREGTGGKRQFF	TGTGCCAGCAGGGAAGGGACAGGGGGAAAACGGCAGTTCTTC
TRBJ2-1	-	TRBV30	13	-	CAWSVLAGAEQFF	TGTGCCTGGAGTGTTCTTGCGGGGGCTGAGCAGTTCTTC
TRBJ1-5	-	TRBV5-4	13	few	CASSTGSDQPQHF	TGTGCCAGCAGCACGGGATCGGACCAGCCCCAGCATTTT
TRBJ2-1	-	TRBV28	15	-	CASSTPGGRRGEQFF	TGTGCCAGCAGTACCCCCGGGGGGCGAAGGGGTGAGCAGTTCTTC
TRBJ1-2	TRBD1	TRBV5-1	14	-	CASSYGQGASGYTF	TGCGCCAGCAGCTACGGACAGGGGGCTAGTGGCTACACCTTC
TRBJ1-5	TRBD1	TRBV5-8	17	-	CASSLFWAGGADQPQHF	TGTGCCAGCAGCTTATTTTGGGCAGGGGGCGCGGATCAGCCCCAGCATTTT
TRBJ1-6	-	TRBV15	15	-	CATSRGGSYNSPLHF	TGTGCCACCAGCAGAGGGGGCTCGTATAATTCACCCCTCCACTTT
TRBJ2-2	TRBD2	TRBV5-1	14	-	CATSREGSTGELFF	TGCGCCACCTCCCGGGAGGGTAGCACCGGGGAGCTGTTTTTT
TRBJ1-1	-	TRBV6-5	11	-	CASSYHKEAFF	TGTGCCAGCAGTTACCACAAGGAAGCTTTCTTT
TRBJ1-3	TRBD1	TRBV15	15	-	CATSRSGTEGNTIYF	TGTGCCACCAGCAGATCTGGGACAGAGGGAAACACCATATATTTT
TRBJ1-2	-	TRBV7-3	13	-	CASSLAANYGYTF	TGTGCCAGCAGCTTGGCAGCGAACTATGGCTACACCTTC
TRBJ2-2	TRBD2	TRBV19	15	-	CASSMRSGRVGELFF	TGTGCCAGTAGTATGAGGAGCGGGAGGGTCGGGGAGCTGTTTTTT
TRBJ1-3	-	TRBV5-1	13	-	CASSLTRGNTIYF	TGCGCCAGCAGCTTGACCAGGGGTAACACCATATATTTT
TRBJ2-3	-	TRBV19	13	-	CASKKGEADTQYF	TGTGCCAGTAAAAAGGGGGAAGCAGATACGCAGTATTTT
TRBJ1-5	TRBD1	TRBV6-5	15	-	CASSTGAGGNQPQHF	TGTGCCAGCAGCACAGGGGCCGGTGGCAATCAGCCCCAGCATTTT
TRBJ2-1	-	TRBV28	14	-	CASSLSTPNNEQFF	TGTGCCAGCAGTTTATCGACACCGAACAATGAGCAGTTCTTC
TRBJ1-2	-	TRBV30	14	-	CAWSVLSGYYGYTF	TGTGCCTGGAGTGTACTGTCAGGTTACTATGGCTACACCTTC
TRBJ2-6	TRBD1	TRBV14	17	-	CASSHTGTEAGANVLTF	TGTGCCAGCAGCCATACCGGGACAGAGGCTGGGGCCAACGTCCTGACTTTC
TRBJ1-4	TRBD1	TRBV30	15	-	CAWSKTTGGSEKLFF	TGTGCCTGGTCGAAAACCACAGGGGGATCTGAAAAACTGTTTTTT
TRBJ2-6	-	TRBV30	18	-	CAWTRGKTGLSGANVLTF	TGTGCCTGGACCCGTGGAAAGACAGGCCTCTCTGGGGCCAACGTCCTGACTTTC
TRBJ1-4	-	TRBV2	14	-	CASSVLLSNEKLFF	TGTGCCAGCAGTGTCCTGTTGTCTAATGAAAAACTGTTTTTT
TRBJ2-1	TRBD1	TRBV18	15	-	CASSPRQGTYNEQFF	TGTGCCAGCTCACCCCGACAGGGGACCTACAATGAGCAGTTCTTC
TRBJ2-2	TRBD2	TRBV7-9	16	-	CASSHTGTSGSGELFF	TGTGCCAGCAGCCATACCGGGACTAGCGGGAGCGGGGAGCTGTTTTTT
TRBJ2-3	-	TRBV25-1	15	-	CASSDTGSPTDTQYF	TGTGCCAGCAGTGATACAGGGTCCCCCACAGATACGCAGTATTTT